Listed here are 9 T cell receptor beta chains from one sample, sequenced in a study of OX40 agonist ivuxolimab in advanced cancers. TCRdb's table, derived via immunoSEQ multiplex PCR, lists solely in-frame clones and lacks some. Of 63,000 or so clones in the sample, roughly 84% are singletons; the top ten hold approximately 8%. The sequenced sample was CD4+ or CD8+ T cells sorted from blood, obtained in a trial of the OX40 agonist ivuxolimab. Every receptor here comes from an adult with an advanced solid tumor such as melanoma, head and neck, liver or kidney cancer.

The chain carries TRBV6-6 and TRBJ1-6; possibly TRBD1 for D (5 bases). The CDR3 consists of 13 residues. Germline V lookup: CDR1 MNHNY, CDR2 SVGAGI (reference sequence). The V end was cut by 10 bases, the J end by 7 bases, with 14 bases between. The CDR3 region is CATVKGENSPLHF. Here the CDR3 DNA reads TGTGCCACCGTTAAAGGGGAAAATTCACCCCTCCACTTT.

This clone appeared a single time. The chain couples TRBV5-1 to TRBJ2-1, with D maybe TRBD1 (6 bases). Between the trimmed V and J ends, which lost 4 bases and 8 bases, there was a span of 22 bases. The CDR3 is 16 amino acids. CDR1 is SGHRS, CDR2 YFSETQ, per germline. In nucleotides, the CDR3 is TGCGCCAGCAGCGGGATGGACAGTTCAGTTGGCCATGAGCAGTTCTTC. Its protein product is CASSGMDSSVGHEQFF.

The rearrangement uses TRBV5-6 and TRBJ1-1, with no clear D. This CDR3 spans 17 amino acids. CDR1 SGHDT and CDR2 YYEEEE come from the germline V gene. V was pared by 3 bases and J by 1 base, with 19 bases between. CDR3 residues: CASSSLPQSTGNTEAFF. The CDR3 nucleotides read TGTGCCAGCAGCTCCCTCCCTCAGTCGACGGGGAACACTGAAGCTTTCTTT.

The chain uses TRBV5-4 and TRBJ2-3; 11 bases are a match to TRBD2. CDR3 length equals 15 residues. Germline V gives CDR1 SGHNT, CDR2 YYREEE (reference sequence). The V segment lost 5 bases and the J segment 1 base; nucleotides outside the gene matches: 3. The CDR3: CASSLAGGGTDTQYF. As DNA, the CDR3 is TGTGCCAGCAGTCTAGCGGGGGGAGGCACAGATACGCAGTATTTT.

The chain recombines TRBV2 with TRBJ2-2; no firm D call. This CDR3 has 11 amino acids. The V end was cut by 5 bases, the J end by 5 bases, with 3 bases between. CDR1 is SNHLY, CDR2 FYNNEI, per germline. CDR3 nucleotide sequence: TGTGCCAGCAGTCTGACCGGGGAGCTGTTTTTT. Translation: CASSLTGELFF.

V and J are TRBV9 and TRBJ1-2; D is undetermined. With 3 bases removed from V and 8 bases from J, the gap between germline ends came to 23 bases. Germline V gene sequence: CDR1 SGDLS, CDR2 YYNGEE. This CDR3 is 16 amino acids long. The chain's CDR3 is CASSAQLAITQKGYTF. The CDR3 nucleotides read TGTGCCAGCAGCGCCCAACTGGCGATCACACAGAAGGGCTACACCTTC.

The rearrangement uses TRBV10-3 and TRBJ1-1; no reliable D call. This CDR3 has 15 residues. The germline gives CDR1 ENHRY, CDR2 SYGVKD. Trimming took off 2 bases at V and 1 base at J, with 11 bases between the two ends. The DNA of the CDR3 is TGTGCCATCAGTGAGCTAGGGCAGCCGAACACTGAAGCTTTCTTT. Its protein product is CAISELGQPNTEAFF.

The chain uses TRBV9 and TRBJ1-1, with D perhaps TRBD1 (6 bases). Germline lookup yields CDR1 SGDLS and CDR2 YYNGEE. This CDR3 spans 18 amino acids. V was trimmed by 4 bases and J by 0 bases, leaving 22 bases between them. The CDR3: CASSPKGTYPSMNTEAFF. The CDR3 coding sequence is TGTGCCAGCAGCCCAAAAGGGACATACCCCTCAATGAACACTGAAGCTTTCTTT.

The chain recombines TRBV5-5 with TRBJ2-1, with D tentatively TRBD1 (6 bases). The CDR3 consists of 17 residues. Deletions cut 4 bases from V and 2 bases from J, with 19 bases between. The V gene's germline CDR1 is SGHKS and CDR2 YYEKEE (reference sequence). CDR3 DNA sequence: TGTGCCAGCAGCCGATTCTACAGGGTCGGGACCTACAATGAGCAGTTCTTC. Translating gives CASSRFYRVGTYNEQFF.